The next 6 T cell receptor beta chains were all read from a single sample in a study of T cell responses to AZD1222 COVID-19 vaccine. Sequenced by immunoSEQ multiplex PCR; TCRdb stores in-frame clones only, minus some. The sample includes approximately 120,000 clones, roughly nine tenths of them seen just once. Material: peripheral blood, obtained on day 0 of AZD1222 vaccination. These receptors originate from an adult in good health.

The rearrangement joins TRBV5-5 to TRBJ1-1; D is ambiguous. V was shortened by 2 bases and J by 3 bases, with 23 bases between the two germline ends. This CDR3 has 18 residues. CDR1 SGHKS and CDR2 YYEKEE come from the germline V gene (reference sequence). CDR3 sequence: CASSFWEALRQEDTEAFF. In nucleotides, the CDR3 is TGTGCCAGCAGCTTCTGGGAGGCCCTGAGGCAGGAGGACACTGAAGCTTTCTTT. The whole variable domain, remainder taken from reference TRBV5-5 and TRBJ1-1, is DAGVTQSPTHLIKTRGQQVTLRCSPISGHKSVSWYQQVLGQGPQFIFQYYEKEERGRGNFPDRFSARQFPNYSSELNVNALLLGDSALYLCASSFWEALRQEDTEAFFGQGTRLTVV.

V is TRBV6-2 or TRBV6-3 and J is TRBJ1-5; maybe TRBD1 (6 bases). The germline V gene has CDR1 MNHEY and CDR2 SVGEGT. CDR3 length equals 14 residues. V lost 5 bases, J lost 4 bases, and 12 bases lay in between. CDR3 amino acids: CASSRTTGNQPQHF. The CDR3 nucleotides read TGTGCCAGCAGTCGGACCACAGGGAATCAGCCCCAGCATTTT.

J is TRBJ1-1 and V is TRBV27, with a weak D call TRBD1 (6 bases). The V gene's germline CDR1 is MNHEY and CDR2 SMNVEV (reference sequence). V shed 0 bases and J shed 4 bases, with 15 bases lying between them. The CDR3 totals 16 residues. This CDR3 reads CASSLSGRRGGTEAFF. CDR3 in DNA: TGTGCCAGCAGTTTATCGGGGCGGAGGGGGGGCACTGAAGCTTTCTTT.

This chain joins TRBV30 and TRBJ2-7; maybe TRBD2 (5 bases). V lost 2 bases and J lost 2, with 7 bases in between. CDR1 and CDR2 from the germline V gene are GTSNPN and SVGIG (reference sequence). This CDR3 comprises 12 residues. The CDR3 sequence: CAWSTGTYEQYF. The CDR3 DNA is TGTGCCTGGAGTACGGGGACCTACGAGCAGTACTTC.

This clone is a singleton in its sample. The chain uses TRBV7-3 and TRBJ2-7; the match to TRBD2 covers 7 bases. CDR1 and CDR2 from the germline V gene are SGHTA and FQGTGA. The CDR3 runs to 14 residues. The ends lost 5 bases at V and 5 bases at J; junction bases unmatched: 9. Here the CDR3 reads CASSPRGGLNEQYF. CDR3 sequence (DNA): TGTGCCAGCAGCCCCCGGGGAGGGTTGAACGAGCAGTACTTC.

The chain recombines TRBV9 with TRBJ1-1; the D is unclear. The CDR3 runs 13 residues. V was cut by 9 bases and J by 2 bases, with 14 bases left in between. Germline CDR1 and CDR2: SGDLS and YYNGEE. CDR3 nucleotides: TGTGCCACCTCGGCGGGCATAAACACTGAAGCTTTCTTT. This codes for CATSAGINTEAFF.